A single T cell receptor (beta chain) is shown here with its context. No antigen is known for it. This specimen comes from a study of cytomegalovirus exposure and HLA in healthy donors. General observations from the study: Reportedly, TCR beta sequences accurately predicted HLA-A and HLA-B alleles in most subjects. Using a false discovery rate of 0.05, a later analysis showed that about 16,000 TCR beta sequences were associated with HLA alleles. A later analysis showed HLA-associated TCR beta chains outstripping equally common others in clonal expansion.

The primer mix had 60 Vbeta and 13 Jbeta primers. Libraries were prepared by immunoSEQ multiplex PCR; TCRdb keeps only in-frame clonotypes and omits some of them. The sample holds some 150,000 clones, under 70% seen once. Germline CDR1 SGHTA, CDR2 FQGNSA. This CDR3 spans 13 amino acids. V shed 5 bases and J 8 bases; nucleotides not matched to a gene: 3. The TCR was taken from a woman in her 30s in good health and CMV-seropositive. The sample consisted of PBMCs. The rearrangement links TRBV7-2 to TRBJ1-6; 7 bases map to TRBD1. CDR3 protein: CASSEQGYSPLHF. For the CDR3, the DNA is TGTGCCAGCAGCGAACAGGGGTATTCACCCCTCCACTTT.